This is a list of T cell receptor beta chains from one sample in a study of shared clonotypes between healthy human individuals. The protocol was immunoSEQ multiplex PCR, while the TCRdb copy is restricted to in-frame clones and leaves out a portion. The data contain over 1.4 million clones, around 97% of them singletons. The specimen was naive CD4+ T cells sorted from blood. The receptors here all came from a man aged 25 to 45 in good health. Both conserved end residues are part of each CDR3. The order of the fields is J gene, clone size, V gene, D gene, CDR3 DNA, CDR3 protein. A D gene is named only where the DNA matches it firmly. Expanded clones are given a class, and other clones once, few, many or no size at all.

TRBJ2-7 | . | TRBV5-1 | TRBD2 | TGCGCCAGCAGCTTGACACTAGCGGGAGGGTACGAGCAGTACTTC | CASSLTLAGGYEQYF
TRBJ1-5 | . | TRBV6-1 | TRBD1 | TGTGCCAGCAGTACACGGACAGGTAATCAGCCCCAGCATTTT | CASSTRTGNQPQHF
TRBJ1-1 | . | TRBV6-5 | . | TGTGCCAGCAGTTACTCTGGGAGGACTGAAGCTTTCTTT | CASSYSGRTEAFF
TRBJ2-1 | . | TRBV10-2 | TRBD2 | TGCGCCAGCAGTGATATGGCTAGCGGGGGGGATGAGCAGTTCTTC | CASSDMASGGDEQFF
TRBJ2-2 | . | TRBV10-1 | . | TGCGCCAGCAGTGCGGGGGTCGGCGGCACCGGGGAGCTGTTTTTT | CASSAGVGGTGELFF
TRBJ2-2 | . | TRBV2 | . | TGTGCCAGCAGTGGCGAAAACACCGGGGAGCTGTTTTTT | CASSGENTGELFF
TRBJ2-5 | once | TRBV2 | . | TGTGCCAGCAGTGAGGGGGGTTTGGGAGAGACCCAGTACTTC | CASSEGGLGETQYF
TRBJ2-6 | . | TRBV2 | . | TGTGCCAGCACAAACCCCGCTTCGGGGGCCAACGTCCTGACTTTC | CASTNPASGANVLTF
TRBJ1-4 | . | TRBV4-3 | TRBD1 | TGCGCCAGCAGCCTGGGGACAGGGGGTGAAAAACTGTTTTTT | CASSLGTGGEKLFF
TRBJ1-1 | . | TRBV2 | TRBD1 | TGTGCCAGCACCGGGACAGGGAGGGGAAACACTGAAGCTTTCTTT | CASTGTGRGNTEAFF
TRBJ2-5 | . | TRBV10-2 | TRBD2 | TGCGCCGCGAGACTAGCGGGACAAGAGACCCAGTACTTC | CAARLAGQETQYF
TRBJ2-5 | . | TRBV11-2 | TRBD2 | TGTGCCAGCAGCTTAGACCGGACTAGCGGTTTCTATAACCAGGAGACCCAGTACTTC | CASSLDRTSGFYNQETQYF
TRBJ1-5 | . | TRBV19 | TRBD1 | TGTGCCAGTAGTACATCGGGACAGCCCAATCAGCCCCAGCATTTT | CASSTSGQPNQPQHF
TRBJ2-5 | . | TRBV18 | TRBD2 | TGTGCCAGCTCACCAGGCGTTGCGGGAGGCGGAGAGACCCAGTACTTC | CASSPGVAGGGETQYF
TRBJ2-2 | . | TRBV13 | TRBD2 | TGTGCCAGCAGCTTAGCGGCGGGAGCCGCCGGGGAGCTGTTTTTT | CASSLAAGAAGELFF
TRBJ2-1 | . | TRBV4-2 | . | TGTGCCAGCAGCCAAAGGGATGAGCAGTTCTTC | CASSQRDEQFF
TRBJ1-5 | . | TRBV28 | . | TGTGCCAGCAGTTTACATTCCGGGGCCAATCAGCCCCAGCATTTT | CASSLHSGANQPQHF
TRBJ2-1 | . | TRBV28 | TRBD1 | TGTGCCAGCGGCCGGGACAGGGGAAATGAGCAGTTCTTC | CASGRDRGNEQFF
TRBJ2-7 | . | TRBV2 | . | TGTGCCAGCAGGCCCTTGACAGCAATAAACTCCTACGAGCAGTACTTC | CASRPLTAINSYEQYF
TRBJ2-3 | once | TRBV19 | . | TGTGCCAGTAGTATGGCCACTAGTACGCAGTATTTT | CASSMATSTQYF
TRBJ2-1 | . | TRBV4-3 | TRBD2 | TGCGCCAGCAGCCAAGGACTAGCGGGAGGGTACAATGAGCAGTTCTTC | CASSQGLAGGYNEQFF
TRBJ1-5 | . | TRBV18 | . | TGTGCCAGCTCACCAGTCGGGCAGAGGGTCAATCAGCCCCAGCATTTT | CASSPVGQRVNQPQHF
TRBJ2-7 | . | TRBV2 | . | TGTGCCAGCAGTGTACTAGCCTACGAGCAGTACTTC | CASSVLAYEQYF
TRBJ2-1 | . | TRBV6-1 | TRBD1 | TGTGCCAGCAGCCACAGGGGCAATGAGCAGTTCTTC | CASSHRGNEQFF
TRBJ2-3 | . | TRBV6-5 | . | TGTGCCAGCAGTTACTCCGGGGACACAATCACAGATACGCAGTATTTT | CASSYSGDTITDTQYF
TRBJ1-5 | . | TRBV2 | . | TGTGCCAGCACTCTCGACGGACTCAATCAGCCCCAGCATTTT | CASTLDGLNQPQHF
TRBJ2-1 | . | TRBV6-5 | . | TGTGCCAGCAGGATTTCGAACTACAATGAGCAGTTCTTC | CASRISNYNEQFF
TRBJ2-5 | . | TRBV5-1 | TRBD2 | TGCGCCAGCAGCTTGGATGGTAGCGGGAGGCCCCTGACCCAGTACTTC | CASSLDGSGRPLTQYF
TRBJ1-4 | . | TRBV10-2 | . | TGCGCCAGCACGCAGGGCGGAGTAAGTGAAAAACTGTTTTTT | CASTQGGVSEKLFF
TRBJ2-7 | . | TRBV9 | TRBD1 | TGTGCCAGCAGCACCACCTCCTCGGGGACAGGGCAGTACTTC | CASSTTSSGTGQYF
TRBJ1-4 | . | TRBV18 | . | TGTGCCAGCTCACTTAGTTGGGGAAGAAATGAAAAACTGTTTTTT | CASSLSWGRNEKLFF
TRBJ2-3 | . | TRBV29-1 | . | TGCAGCGTCCGAACCCCAGGTAGCACAGATACGCAGTATTTT | CSVRTPGSTDTQYF
TRBJ2-1 | . | TRBV6-1 | TRBD1 | TGTGCCAGCAGTGAAACAGGGACAGCGAGGAATGAGCAGTTCTTC | CASSETGTARNEQFF
TRBJ2-1 | . | TRBV7-9 | . | TGTGCCAGCAGCTTAGAGGGTAACTACAATGAGCAGTTCTTC | CASSLEGNYNEQFF
TRBJ2-7 | once | TRBV6-6 | . | TGTGCCAGCAGTTACTCGCAGCCACCCTTTTACGAGCAGTACTTC | CASSYSQPPFYEQYF
TRBJ2-7 | once | TRBV6-1 | . | TGTGCCAGCAGCCCGCCCCAAGGCGGTGAGCAGTACTTC | CASSPPQGGEQYF
TRBJ1-4 | . | TRBV10-1 | . | TGCGCCAGCAGTGAAGACCGAAAGAATGAAAAACTGTTTTTT | CASSEDRKNEKLFF
TRBJ1-5 | . | TRBV28 | . | TGTGCCAGCAGTTCACTAAGGAGGACAGTCCAGCCCCAGCATTTT | CASSSLRRTVQPQHF
TRBJ2-7 | . | TRBV28 | . | TGTGCCAGCAGTTTATCAGGGCCCTTATACGAGCAGTACTTC | CASSLSGPLYEQYF
TRBJ2-5 | . | TRBV27 | TRBD1 | TGTGCCAGCAGTTTAAACTTCCCGACAGGGGGAGGGGAGACCCAGTACTTC | CASSLNFPTGGGETQYF
TRBJ1-1 | . | TRBV7-8 | . | TGTGCCAGCAGCTTAGGGACGCCAGGGTACACTGAAGCTTTCTTT | CASSLGTPGYTEAFF